This T cell receptor beta chain was recovered during a study of cytomegalovirus exposure and HLA in healthy donors. Worth noting for this clone: Its specificity is not known.

V trimming: 7 bases; J trimming: 4 bases; junction bases outside the gene matches: 3. Germline CDR1 reads MNHNS; CDR2 reads SASEGT. CDR3 size: 13 residues. PCR amplification relied on 60 Vbeta primers (plus 13 Jbeta primers). Profiled with immunoSEQ multiplex PCR; TCRdb holds only in-frame clones, not every one. The table has approximately 70,000 clones, about 74% seen once; the top ten hold 11%. Notes on the study in general: Apparent HLA restriction characterized most CMV-associated TCR beta chains in a later analysis. In a later analysis, an Asian-associated ancestry cluster reportedly showed fewer N-insertions than the roughly 710-donor mean. Common viral pathogens were later found to be apparently linked to several of the most significant clusters.

As for the donors, each was a healthy bone marrow donor. The chain carries TRBV6-1 and TRBJ1-4, with TRBD1 identical over 7 bases. The receptor was isolated from a woman in her sixties or seventies in good health and CMV-seropositive. The sequenced sample was PBMCs. In DNA, the CDR3 is TGTGCCAGCAAGGGGACAGTTAATGAAAAACTGTTTTTT. Protein sequence: CASKGTVNEKLFF.